This is a list of T cell receptor beta chains from one sample in a study of T cells after yellow fever vaccination. TCRdb reprocessed the 5' RACE reads with MiXCR, giving one entry per CDR3 protein. Here the sample spans a few hundred thousand distinct CDR3 sequences, about 3.9% being singletons. This specimen was PBMCs, taken 15 days after the yellow fever booster vaccination. Receptors originate from a man between 18 and 35 years old who received the YFV17D yellow fever vaccine. The CDR3 runs from the conserved cysteine through the conserved F or W. The D gene is left open where the match is weak. Rows may omit the clone size; those that give it use once, few, many or a size class.

clone size: many; V gene: TRBV4-3; D gene: .; J gene: TRBJ2-5; CDR3 protein: CASSQVVEDLRETQYF; CDR3 DNA: TGCGCCAGCAGCCAAGTCGTCGAGGACCTCCGGGAGACCCAGTACTTC
clone size: many; V gene: TRBV4-3; D gene: .; J gene: TRBJ1-5; CDR3 protein: CASSPGEYTQPQHF; CDR3 DNA: TGCGCCAGCAGCCCAGGGGAGTATACTCAGCCCCAGCATTTT
clone size: many; V gene: TRBV18; D gene: TRBD1; J gene: TRBJ2-2; CDR3 protein: CASSPQDRPTGELFF; CDR3 DNA: TGTGCCAGCTCACCACAGGACAGGCCAACCGGGGAGCTGTTTTTT
clone size: .; V gene: TRBV6-5; D gene: .; J gene: TRBJ1-3; CDR3 protein: CASSSRTGAGNTIYF; CDR3 DNA: TGTGCCAGCAGTTCTCGGACGGGCGCTGGAAACACCATATATTTT
clone size: many; V gene: TRBV4-3; D gene: .; J gene: TRBJ1-5; CDR3 protein: CASSQELLNQPQHF; CDR3 DNA: TGCGCCAGCAGCCAAGAGCTGCTCAATCAGCCCCAGCATTTT
clone size: many; V gene: TRBV5-5; D gene: .; J gene: TRBJ2-4; CDR3 protein: CASSLVGRAPLAKNIQYF; CDR3 DNA: TGTGCCAGCAGCTTGGTTGGCCGAGCTCCCCTGGCCAAAAACATTCAGTACTTC
clone size: many; V gene: TRBV5-1; D gene: .; J gene: TRBJ2-1; CDR3 protein: CASSLAEQGRANEQFF; CDR3 DNA: TGCGCCAGCAGCTTGGCCGAGCAGGGTCGAGCCAATGAGCAGTTCTTC
clone size: many; V gene: TRBV14; D gene: TRBD1; J gene: TRBJ2-3; CDR3 protein: CASSQVTPGRGYTDTQYF; CDR3 DNA: TGTGCCAGCAGCCAAGTAACCCCTGGCAGGGGGTACACAGATACGCAGTATTTT
clone size: many; V gene: TRBV20-1; D gene: .; J gene: TRBJ1-4; CDR3 protein: CSARTNEKLFF; CDR3 DNA: TGCAGTGCCAGGACGAATGAAAAACTGTTTTTT
clone size: .; V gene: TRBV20-1; D gene: .; J gene: TRBJ1-6; CDR3 protein: CSARRGRFGGFSSPLHF; CDR3 DNA: TGCAGTGCTAGAAGAGGAAGGTTTGGAGGGTTTAGTTCACCCCTCCACTTT
clone size: many; V gene: TRBV5-1; D gene: .; J gene: TRBJ1-1; CDR3 protein: CASRFGDSEAFF; CDR3 DNA: TGCGCCAGCAGGTTTGGTGACAGTGAAGCTTTCTTT
clone size: many; V gene: TRBV5-4; D gene: .; J gene: TRBJ2-5; CDR3 protein: CASRLGRNQETQYF; CDR3 DNA: TGTGCCAGCAGGTTGGGACGAAACCAAGAGACCCAGTACTTC
clone size: many; V gene: TRBV9; D gene: .; J gene: TRBJ1-1; CDR3 protein: CASSPLPGPRDTEAFF; CDR3 DNA: TGTGCCAGCAGCCCCTTGCCGGGACCTAGAGACACTGAAGCTTTCTTT
clone size: many; V gene: TRBV7-6; D gene: TRBD2; J gene: TRBJ2-7; CDR3 protein: CASSLALGGKNEQYF; CDR3 DNA: TGTGCCAGCAGCTTAGCGCTGGGGGGGAAGAACGAGCAGTACTTC
clone size: many; V gene: TRBV7-2; D gene: .; J gene: TRBJ2-5; CDR3 protein: CASSYTGGGQEETQYF; CDR3 DNA: TGTGCCAGCAGCTACACCGGGGGAGGTCAGGAAGAGACCCAGTACTTC
clone size: few; V gene: TRBV30; D gene: .; J gene: TRBJ1-2; CDR3 protein: CAWSGWANYGYTF; CDR3 DNA: TGTGCCTGGAGTGGATGGGCGAACTATGGCTACACCTTC
clone size: many; V gene: TRBV7-2; D gene: TRBD1; J gene: TRBJ2-5; CDR3 protein: CASSPRTGGAVLNF; CDR3 DNA: TGTGCCAGCAGCCCCAGGACAGGGGGGGCTGTTTTGAACTTC
clone size: few; V gene: TRBV28; D gene: .; J gene: TRBJ1-5; CDR3 protein: CAYSVNNQPQHF; CDR3 DNA: TGTGCCTACTCGGTGAACAATCAGCCCCAGCATTTT
clone size: few; V gene: TRBV7-6; D gene: TRBD2; J gene: TRBJ2-7; CDR3 protein: CASSLGLAGSLLYEQYF; CDR3 DNA: TGTGCCAGCAGCTTAGGGCTAGCGGGGAGTCTTCTCTACGAGCAGTACTTC
clone size: few; V gene: TRBV5-1; D gene: .; J gene: TRBJ2-7; CDR3 protein: CASSSTDEQYF; CDR3 DNA: TGCGCCAGCAGCTCCACCGACGAGCAGTACTTC
clone size: many; V gene: TRBV7-2; D gene: TRBD2; J gene: TRBJ2-7; CDR3 protein: CASSRLATTYEQYF; CDR3 DNA: TGTGCCAGCAGCCGACTAGCGACAACCTACGAGCAGTACTTC
clone size: many; V gene: TRBV6-5; D gene: .; J gene: TRBJ1-1; CDR3 protein: CASSYVGGKTEAFF; CDR3 DNA: TGTGCCAGCAGTTACGTGGGGGGAAAGACTGAAGCTTTCTTT
clone size: many; V gene: TRBV24-1; D gene: .; J gene: TRBJ2-5; CDR3 protein: CATGTPGETQYF; CDR3 DNA: TGTGCCACCGGGACTCCCGGTGAGACCCAGTACTTC
clone size: many; V gene: TRBV3-1; D gene: TRBD2; J gene: TRBJ2-1; CDR3 protein: CAAGGSSYNEQFF; CDR3 DNA: TGTGCCGCGGGGGGGAGCTCCTACAATGAGCAGTTCTTC
clone size: many; V gene: TRBV5-6; D gene: .; J gene: TRBJ1-1; CDR3 protein: CASSLGTANTEAFF; CDR3 DNA: TGTGCCAGCAGCTTGGGGACAGCGAACACTGAAGCTTTCTTT
clone size: many; V gene: TRBV20-1; D gene: TRBD1; J gene: TRBJ2-7; CDR3 protein: CSASGTGFYEQYF; CDR3 DNA: TGCAGTGCTTCCGGGACAGGCTTTTACGAGCAGTACTTC
clone size: many; V gene: TRBV7-2; D gene: TRBD1; J gene: TRBJ1-2; CDR3 protein: CASSSPTGVSGYTF; CDR3 DNA: TGTGCCAGCAGCTCCCCTACAGGGGTAAGCGGCTACACCTTC
clone size: few; V gene: TRBV19; D gene: .; J gene: TRBJ1-5; CDR3 protein: CASSIDGYSNQPQHF; CDR3 DNA: TGTGCCAGTAGTATAGATGGGTATAGCAATCAGCCCCAGCATTTT
clone size: many; V gene: TRBV7-2; D gene: TRBD1; J gene: TRBJ1-2; CDR3 protein: CASSQGDRVYGYTF; CDR3 DNA: TGTGCCAGCAGCCAAGGGGACAGGGTCTATGGCTACACCTTC
clone size: .; V gene: TRBV6-5; D gene: .; J gene: TRBJ2-1; CDR3 protein: CASSYRDSAYNEQFF; CDR3 DNA: TGTGCCAGCAGTTACCGGGACTCGGCCTACAATGAGCAGTTCTTC
clone size: many; V gene: TRBV20-1; D gene: .; J gene: TRBJ2-4; CDR3 protein: CSARDGAKNIQYF; CDR3 DNA: TGCAGTGCTAGAGACGGGGCCAAAAACATTCAGTACTTC
clone size: many; V gene: TRBV11-3; D gene: TRBD2; J gene: TRBJ2-2; CDR3 protein: CASSLSGGSNTGELFF; CDR3 DNA: TGTGCCAGCAGCTTGAGCGGGGGATCGAACACCGGGGAGCTGTTTTTT
clone size: few; V gene: TRBV12-3/TRBV12-4; D gene: .; J gene: TRBJ1-4; CDR3 protein: CASSLWGINEKLFF; CDR3 DNA: TGTGCCAGCAGTTTGTGGGGTATTAATGAAAAACTGTTTTTT